This T cell receptor (beta chain) emerged from a study of blood T cells in healthy people across ages. The study's findings and limits: Higher diversity and more naive CD4+ cells were features of long-lived donors, compared to aged donors. In older individuals, TCR beta diversity per million T cells was lower, falling roughly linearly with age.

There are a few counts of this clonotype. Its antigen is not identified. V shed 5 bases and J shed 1 base, with 11 bases lying between them. Germline lookup yields CDR1 SGHAT and CDR2 FQNNGV. The CDR3 covers 14 residues. A second about 7 to 11 cycle PCR used barcoded and J-beta primers. TCRdb analysed the 5' RACE reads with MiXCR anew, one entry per CDR3 protein. The sample has 1.4 million or so distinct CDR3 sequences, approximately 43% seen once; the top ten hold over 3.5%. The source is a woman aged 18 to 35 in good health. The J gene is TRBJ1-1, the V gene TRBV11-2; D ambiguous. Sequencing was done on a sample of blood. The CDR3 nucleotides read TGTGCCAGCAGCCCCCGGGCCACGAACACTGAAGCTTTCTTT. Amino acids: CASSPRATNTEAFF.